This passage covers 21 T cell receptor beta chains from one sample sequenced in a study of T cells in Graves' hyperthyroidism and ophthalmopathy. What was amplified from RNA transcripts were TCR beta CDR3 regions. The TCR CDR3 first-round RT-PCR relied on the HTBI primer set. TCRdb re-called the multiplex PCR reads with MiXCR, one entry per CDR3 protein. The data contain over 650,000 distinct CDR3 sequences, roughly 46% of them seen just once; the ten biggest clones take up under 8%. Material for sequencing was peripheral blood or thyroid tissue (not recorded which). Receptor source: an adult man with Graves' disease, either hyperthyroidism or ophthalmopathy (not recorded which).

The chain recombines TRBV20-1 with TRBJ1-4; a weak D match, TRBD1 (6 bases). The CDR3 contains 13 residues. Trimming stripped 3 bases from V and 4 bases from J, with 9 bases between. Per the germline V gene, CDR1 is DFQATT and CDR2 is SNEGSKA (reference sequence). CDR3 bases: TGCAGTGCTAGGGACAGCCTTAATGAAAAACTGTTTTTT. This gives the protein CSARDSLNEKLFF.

The table lists this clonotype with many counts. This chain joins TRBV5-1 and TRBJ1-4; D might be TRBD1 (5 bases). The V gene's germline CDR1 is SGHRS and CDR2 YFSETQ. This CDR3 comprises 15 residues. Trimming stripped 0 bases from V and 5 bases from J, with 11 bases between. The CDR3 DNA is TGCGCCAGCAGCTTGGCGGGCCGGGACAATGAAAAACTGTTTTTT. This codes for CASSLAGRDNEKLFF.

The rearrangement uses TRBV15 and TRBJ2-7; either TRBD1 or TRBD2 may fit D (6 bases each). Trimming pared 5 bases from V and 0 bases from J, leaving 14 bases between. The germline V gene encodes CDR1 LNHNV and CDR2 YYDKDF (reference sequence). The CDR3 runs to 15 residues. CDR3 in amino acids: CATSLGGGPSYEQYF. CDR3 nucleotide sequence: TGTGCCACCAGCTTGGGGGGCGGGCCCTCCTACGAGCAGTACTTC. The variable domain in full, completed from reference TRBV15 and TRBJ2-7, reads DAMVIQNPRYQVTQFGKPVTLSCSQTLNHNVMYWYQQKSSQAPKLLFHYYDKDFNNEADTPDNFQSRRPNTSFCFLDIRSPGLGDTAMYLCATSLGGGPSYEQYFGPGTRLTVT.

This sequence joins TRBV19 and TRBJ2-5, with TRBD2 matching 13 bases. The CDR3 contains 16 residues. The germline V gene has CDR1 LNHDA and CDR2 SQIVND (reference sequence). With 5 bases clipped from V and 2 bases from J, the junction kept 5 bases outside the gene matches. CDR3 amino acids: CASSARTSGGQETQYF. The CDR3 bases are TGTGCCAGTAGTGCCCGGACTAGCGGGGGTCAAGAGACCCAGTACTTC. The full variable domain, with the rest looked up from reference TRBV19 and TRBJ2-5, is DGGITQSPKYLFRKEGQNVTLSCEQNLNHDAMYWYRQDPGQGLRLIYYSQIVNDFQKGDIAEGYSVSREKKESFPLTVTSAQKNPTAFYLCASSARTSGGQETQYFGPGTRLLVL.

A single count supports this clonotype. This rearrangement joins TRBV2 to TRBJ2-5; unclear D gene. The CDR3 consists of 13 residues. Trimming removed 4 bases from V and 3 bases from J, with 9 bases in between. Germline V CDR1 and CDR2: SNHLY, FYNNEI. The CDR3: CASSVGLKETQYF. In nucleotides, the CDR3 is TGTGCCAGCAGTGTCGGGCTCAAAGAGACCCAGTACTTC.

The CDR3 protein is CASTQTGGGQPQHF. CDR3 nucleotides: TGTGCCAGTACCCAGACAGGGGGCGGTCAGCCCCAGCATTTT. The chain has TRBV19 and TRBJ1-5; 10 positions match TRBD1. The V and J ends lost 7 bases and 6 bases, in that order; junction bases with no gene match: 6. This CDR3 is built from 14 residues. Germline CDR1 and CDR2: LNHDA and SQIVND (reference sequence).

CDR3 DNA: TGTGCCAGCAGCCAAGATGGGGACGGTCTCAATCAGCCCCAGCATTTT. It specifies CASSQDGDGLNQPQHF. The V call is TRBV7-2, the J call TRBJ1-5; maybe TRBD1 (5 bases). The V and J ends lost 5 bases and 3 bases respectively, with 17 bases between them. Germline V gene data show CDR1 as SGHTA and CDR2 as FQGNSA. CDR3 length: 16 amino acids.

CDR3 nucleotides: TGTGCCACCAGTGAAGCGGGACAGGGTATGGAGACCCAGTACTTC. Protein sequence: CATSEAGQGMETQYF. V gene TRBV24-1 combines with J gene TRBJ2-5; 9 bases line up with TRBD1. Germline V gene sequence: CDR1 KGHDR, CDR2 SFDVKD. The CDR3 consists of 15 residues. V lost 4 bases and J lost 5; bases outside the gene matches: 7.

In this sample, this clonotype turned up many times. The chain joins TRBV7-8 to TRBJ1-5, with 7 bases fitting TRBD1. The CDR3 has 15 residues. Germline trimming cut 3 bases from V and 5 bases from J; bases unmatched to any gene: 7. Germline V lookup: CDR1 SGHVS, CDR2 FQNEAQ. The CDR3 loop reads CASSLSGGGDQPQHF. The DNA for the CDR3 is TGTGCCAGCAGCTTGTCGGGAGGGGGCGATCAGCCCCAGCATTTT.

The genes are TRBV14 and TRBJ2-2, with TRBD2 matching over 12 bases. Germline V gene lookup returns CDR1 SGHDN and CDR2 FVKESK. The V and J ends lost 4 bases and 2 bases, in that order; junction bases with no gene match: 5. CDR3 length equals 17 residues. Here the CDR3 DNA reads TGTGCCAGCAGCCCCACTAGCGGGAGGCCAAACACCGGGGAGCTGTTTTTT. This sequence encodes CASSPTSGRPNTGELFF.

The chain links TRBV5-1 to TRBJ1-4, with D tentatively TRBD1 (5 bases). The CDR3 extends over 13 amino acids. V was pared by 4 bases and J by 11 bases, with 15 bases between. The germline CDR1 and CDR2 sequences are SGHRS and YFSETQ. The CDR3 DNA reads TGCGCCAGCAGCCTTGCGTCCAGGGATAAACTGTTTTTT. It specifies CASSLASRDKLFF.

This clonotype appeared a single time. The rearrangement links TRBV24-1 to TRBJ2-7; D is possibly TRBD2 (6 bases). The V and J ends lost 2 bases and 4 bases respectively, with 14 bases between them. The germline V gene has CDR1 KGHDR and CDR2 SFDVKD. The CDR3 loop spans 15 amino acids. CDR3 nucleotides: TGTGCCACCAGTGATTCCAGGGAGGCCGTGTACGAGCAGTACTTC. Its translation: CATSDSREAVYEQYF.

In its sample, this clonotype was seen a few times. The gene calls are TRBV2 and TRBJ1-2, with D hard to call. The V gene's germline CDR1 is SNHLY and CDR2 FYNNEI. V was pared by 7 bases and J by 6 bases, with 18 bases between. CDR3 size: 14 residues. The CDR3, as DNA: TGTGCCAGCAAAGGGTCCGTGCAGGCCCATGGCTACACCTTC. Its translation: CASKGSVQAHGYTF. The complete variable domain, with remaining parts taken from reference TRBV2 and TRBJ1-2, reads EPEVTQTPSHQVTQMGQEVILRCVPISNHLYFYWYRQILGQKVEFLVSFYNNEISEKSEIFDDQFSVERPDGSNFTLKIRSTKLEDSAMYFCASKGSVQAHGYTFGSGTRLTVV.

This clonotype occurred many times. The chain joins TRBV24-1 to TRBJ2-5, with D perhaps TRBD2 (6 bases). The CDR3 consists of 15 residues. Trimming cost V 6 bases and J 2 bases, with 15 bases left between them. Germline lookup yields CDR1 KGHDR and CDR2 SFDVKD. CDR3 nucleotide sequence: TGTGCCACCAGTTTGGGAGGCGGAACACAAGAGACCCAGTACTTC. Its protein is CATSLGGGTQETQYF.

The gene calls are TRBV11-2 and TRBJ2-5; possible D gene TRBD2, 6 bases. The CDR3 is 17 amino acids. V lost 1 base and J 11 bases, leaving 26 bases between the germline ends. From germline, CDR1 is SGHAT and CDR2 FQNNGV. The CDR3 DNA follows: TGTGCCAGCAGCTTAGGAGGGGCGGGACCGGGCACAGATACGCAGTACTTC. The encoded protein is CASSLGGAGPGTDTQYF.

The chain carries TRBV29-1 and TRBJ2-7, with TRBD2 identical over 14 bases. Germline CDR1 and CDR2: SQVTM and ANQGSEA. This CDR3 has 17 amino acids. Trimming cost V 0 bases and J 5 bases; bases outside gene matches: 9. The CDR3 DNA follows: TGCAGCGTTGAAGATCGGGGACTAGCGGGAGATAGAGACGAGCAGTACTTC. This codes for CSVEDRGLAGDRDEQYF.

This chain uses TRBV24-1 with TRBJ1-4; D is ambiguous. Per the germline V gene, CDR1 is KGHDR and CDR2 is SFDVKD. The length of the CDR3 is 18 residues. The V end was cut by 4 bases, the J end by 0 bases, with 17 bases between. CDR3 in amino acids: CATSELRDAGSTNEKLFF. The CDR3 region has the DNA TGTGCCACCAGTGAGTTACGGGATGCCGGCTCAACTAATGAAAAACTGTTTTTT.

This chain joins TRBV12-3 or TRBV12-4 and TRBJ1-2; D unclear. The V gene lost 0 bases and the J gene lost 6 bases, with 14 bases spanning the gap. CDR3 length: 15 residues. For the CDR3, the DNA is TGTGCCAGCAGTTTAGCGCGGTCTCCTTCGGATGGCTACACCTTC. Translating it yields CASSLARSPSDGYTF.

The chain recombines TRBV12-3 or TRBV12-4 with TRBJ1-1; the D gene is possibly TRBD1 (5 bases). Trimming pared 2 bases from V and 9 bases from J, leaving 13 bases between. There are 13 residues in the CDR3. The chain's CDR3 is CASSLLGQAKAFF. The CDR3 DNA is TGTGCCAGCAGTTTATTGGGGCAGGCTAAAGCTTTCTTT.

V usage is TRBV4-1 and J usage is TRBJ2-5, with D possibly matching TRBD1 (6 bases). Germline V gene sequence: CDR1 MGHRA, CDR2 YSYEKL. V lost 2 bases and J 7 bases, leaving 11 bases between the germline ends. The CDR3 loop spans 13 amino acids. The chain's CDR3 is CASSQQGFGTQYF. Written as DNA, the CDR3 is TGCGCCAGCAGCCAACAGGGGTTCGGGACCCAGTACTTC.

As for this clonotype: Mismatch with germline at one junction end may stem from a read error. The CDR3 spells CASGYPTGVPDQPQHF. The CDR3 DNA sequence: TGTGCCAGCGGTTACCCGACAGGGGTCCCCGACCAGCCCCAGCATTTT. The rearrangement joins TRBV6-5 to TRBJ1-5, with 8 bases that match TRBD1. CDR1 MNHEY and CDR2 SVGAGI come from the germline V gene. The CDR3 loop spans 16 amino acids.